This T cell receptor beta chain stems from a study of shared clonotypes between healthy human individuals. Sequencing used immunoSEQ multiplex PCR; TCRdb keeps in-frame clones, though not all of them. The table includes under 750,000 clones, roughly two thirds detected once. Germline CDR1 SGHAT, CDR2 FQNNGV. The CDR3 sequence is 13 residues long. Trimming removed 8 bases from V and 6 bases from J, with 16 bases in between. Specimen: memory CD4+ T cells sorted from blood. Subset noted: CD45RA-negative fraction. This receptor was obtained from a woman between 25 and 40 years old in good health. V is TRBV11-2 and J is TRBJ1-2, with D hard to call. The CDR3 loop reads CASPNAPADGYTF. Written as DNA, the CDR3 is TGTGCCAGCCCTAACGCACCTGCGGATGGCTACACCTTC.